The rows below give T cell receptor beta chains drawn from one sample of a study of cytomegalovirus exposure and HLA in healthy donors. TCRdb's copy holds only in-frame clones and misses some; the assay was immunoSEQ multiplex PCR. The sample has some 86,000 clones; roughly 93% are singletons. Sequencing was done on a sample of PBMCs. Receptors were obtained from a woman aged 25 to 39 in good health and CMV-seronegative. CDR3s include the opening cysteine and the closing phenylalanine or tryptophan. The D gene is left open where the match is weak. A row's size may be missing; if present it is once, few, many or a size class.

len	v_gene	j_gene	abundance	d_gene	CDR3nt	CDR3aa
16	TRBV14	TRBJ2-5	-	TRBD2	TGTGCCAGCAGCCAAGGGCAGCGGGGGGTCCAAGAGACCCAGTACTTC	CASSQGQRGVQETQYF
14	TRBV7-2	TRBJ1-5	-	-	TGTGCCAGCAGCTCGACAGCTAATGATCAGCCCCAGCATTTT	CASSSTANDQPQHF
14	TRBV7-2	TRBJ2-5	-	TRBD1	TGTGCCAGCAGCCGGGACAGGGTTTTTTCGGCCCAGTACTTC	CASSRDRVFSAQYF
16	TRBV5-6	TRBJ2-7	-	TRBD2	TGTGCCAGCAGCCTACGGACTAGCGGGAGGGCCTCGCCGCCGTACTTC	CASSLRTSGRASPPYF
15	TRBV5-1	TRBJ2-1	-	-	TGCGCCAGCAGCCCGGGGCACGGAGGGGCCAATGAGCAGTTCTTC	CASSPGHGGANEQFF
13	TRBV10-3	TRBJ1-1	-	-	TGTGCCATCAGGCATAGGGGTGACACTGAAGCTTTCTTT	CAIRHRGDTEAFF
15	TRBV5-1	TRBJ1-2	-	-	TGCGCCAGCAGCTTGTCGGAGTCGAGTATATATGGCTACACCTTC	CASSLSESSIYGYTF
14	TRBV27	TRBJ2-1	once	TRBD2	TGTGCCAGCAGTTTAGGCGGGAGCAGTAATGAGCAGTTCTTC	CASSLGGSSNEQFF
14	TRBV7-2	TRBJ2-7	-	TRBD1	TGTGCCAGCACAGTTCTCCAGGGGGCCTACGAGCAGTACTTC	CASTVLQGAYEQYF
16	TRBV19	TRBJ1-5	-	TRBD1	TGTGCCAGTAGGAGCCAAACCGGGACAGCTAATCAGCCCCAGCATTTT	CASRSQTGTANQPQHF
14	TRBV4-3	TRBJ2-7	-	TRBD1	TGCGCCAGCAGCCAAGTGGGACAGCTCTACGAGCAGTACTTC	CASSQVGQLYEQYF
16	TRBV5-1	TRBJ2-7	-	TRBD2	TGCGCCAGCAGCTTGGTAGGTAGCGGGAGCTCCTACGAGCAGTACTTC	CASSLVGSGSSYEQYF
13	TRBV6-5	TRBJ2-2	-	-	TGTGCCAGCAGACAGGGAAACACCGGGGAGCTGTTTTTT	CASRQGNTGELFF
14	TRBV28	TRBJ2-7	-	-	TGTGCCAGCAGTCGACCCCACGGGGGCTACGAGCAGTACTTC	CASSRPHGGYEQYF
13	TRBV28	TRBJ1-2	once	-	TGTGCCAGCAGCAATCGGGGGGTCTATGGCTACACCTTC	CASSNRGVYGYTF
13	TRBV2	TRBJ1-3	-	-	TGTGCCAGCTCAACACGCTCTGGAAACACCATATATTTT	CASSTRSGNTIYF
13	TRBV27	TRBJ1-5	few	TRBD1	TGTGCCAGCAGTGACAGGGCAAGTTCGCCCCAGCATTTT	CASSDRASSPQHF
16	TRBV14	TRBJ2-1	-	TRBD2	TGTGCCAGCAGCCTAAAGCGGGGGCGAACCTACAATGAGCAGTTCTTC	CASSLKRGRTYNEQFF
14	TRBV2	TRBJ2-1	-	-	TGTGCCAGCTTCGTGGGCTCCTTATACAATGAGCAGTTCTTC	CASFVGSLYNEQFF
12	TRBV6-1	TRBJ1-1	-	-	TGTGCCAGCAGTGACAGGGACACTGAAGCTTTCTTT	CASSDRDTEAFF
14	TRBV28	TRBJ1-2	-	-	TGTGCCAGCAGTTCATCGACAGTCTCCTATGGCTACACCTTC	CASSSSTVSYGYTF
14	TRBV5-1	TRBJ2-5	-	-	TGCGCCAGCAGCTTGGTCGGGAGTAGGGAGACCCAGTACTTC	CASSLVGSRETQYF
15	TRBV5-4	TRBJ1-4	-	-	TGTGCCAGCAGGTCAGGGGTATCAACTAATGAAAAACTGTTTTTT	CASRSGVSTNEKLFF
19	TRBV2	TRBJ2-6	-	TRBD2	TGTGCCAGCAGATCCCCTAGCGGGAGGGCTTTTTCCGGGGCCAACGTCCTGACTTTC	CASRSPSGRAFSGANVLTF
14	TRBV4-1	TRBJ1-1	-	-	TGCGCCAGCAGCCAAGGCGCTAGGAACACTGAAGCTTTCTTT	CASSQGARNTEAFF
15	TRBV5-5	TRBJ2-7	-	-	TGTGCCAGCAGCTTCTTGGGGGGAGACGGCTACGAGCAGTACTTC	CASSFLGGDGYEQYF
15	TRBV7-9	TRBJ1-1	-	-	TGTGCCAGCAGCCGAGCCGGGACATTGAACACTGAAGCTTTCTTT	CASSRAGTLNTEAFF
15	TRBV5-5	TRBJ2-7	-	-	TGTGCCAGCAGCTTGGCCGGTTCCAATTCATACGAGCAGTACTTC	CASSLAGSNSYEQYF
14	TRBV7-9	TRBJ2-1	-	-	TGTGCCAGCAGTTTGACAGCGCCCTACAATGAGCAGTTCTTC	CASSLTAPYNEQFF
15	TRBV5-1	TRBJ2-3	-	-	TGCGCCAGCAGCTTTGGTAGGGGGAACACAGATACGCAGTATTTT	CASSFGRGNTDTQYF
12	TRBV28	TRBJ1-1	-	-	TGTGCCAGCAGGCCAATCCCGGGGTCGTCCTCTTTT	CASRPIPGSSSF
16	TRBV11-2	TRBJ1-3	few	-	TGTGCCAGCACCTTAGGGACCGGGACTATTGGAAACACCATATATTTT	CASTLGTGTIGNTIYF
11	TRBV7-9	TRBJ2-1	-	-	TGTGCCAGCAGCGGGGGCCGGGGGCAGTTCTTC	CASSGGRGQFF
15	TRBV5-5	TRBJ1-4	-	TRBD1	TGTGCCAGCAGCTCCCCGGGACAGGGAAGGGAAAAACTGTTTTTT	CASSSPGQGREKLFF
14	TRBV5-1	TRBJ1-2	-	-	TGCGCCAGCAGCTTGCAGGGAAAGGAGTATGGCTACACCTTC	CASSLQGKEYGYTF
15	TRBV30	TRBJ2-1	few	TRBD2	TGTGCCTGGAACCCCACCGGGACTAGCGGCAATGAGCAGTTCTTC	CAWNPTGTSGNEQFF
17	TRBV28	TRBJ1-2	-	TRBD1	TGTGCCAGCAGTTACCCTCCCGAGGGACAGGGTCACTATGGCTACACCTTC	CASSYPPEGQGHYGYTF
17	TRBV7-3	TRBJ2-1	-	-	TGTGCCAGCAGCTTTCGCTCGAGCGGGTCCGCCTACAATGAGCAGTTCTTC	CASSFRSSGSAYNEQFF
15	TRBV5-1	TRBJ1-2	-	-	TGCGCCAGCAGCTTGGGGGGACGCGGGAGCTATGGCTACACCTTC	CASSLGGRGSYGYTF
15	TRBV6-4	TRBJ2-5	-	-	TGTGCCAGCCGCCAGCGGGACAGGACCCAAGAGACCCAGTACTTC	CASRQRDRTQETQYF
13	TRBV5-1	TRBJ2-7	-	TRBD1	TGCGCCAGCAGCAGGACAGGGGCCTACGAGCAGTACTTC	CASSRTGAYEQYF
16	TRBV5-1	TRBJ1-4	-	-	TGCGCCAGCAGCTTGTTCACGGGGGCAACTAATGAAAAACTGTTTTTT	CASSLFTGATNEKLFF
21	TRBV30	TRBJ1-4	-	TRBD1	TGTGCCTGGAGTGTATCATATTGGGAACGGGACAGTCAAACAACTAATGAAAAACTGTTTTTT	CAWSVSYWERDSQTTNEKLFF
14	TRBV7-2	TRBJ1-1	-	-	TGTGCCAGCAGCTTGGGGGGGATTAGTACTGAAGCTTTCTTT	CASSLGGISTEAFF
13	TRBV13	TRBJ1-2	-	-	TGTGCCAGCACCCGCGGGACCGGCGACGGCTACACCTTC	CASTRGTGDGYTF
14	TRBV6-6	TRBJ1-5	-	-	TGTGCCAGCAGTTCCGGACAGTCCAATCAGCCCCAGCATTTT	CASSSGQSNQPQHF
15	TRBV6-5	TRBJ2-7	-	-	TGTGCCAGCAGTTACTCGACCGGGAGTGTCTACGAGCAGTACTTC	CASSYSTGSVYEQYF
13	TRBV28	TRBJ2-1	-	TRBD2	TGTGCCAGCTCGGCGGGAGGGCTCTATGAGCAGTTCTTC	CASSAGGLYEQFF
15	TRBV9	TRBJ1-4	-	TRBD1	TGTGCCAGCAGCGTAGAAGGGACAGGGTACGAAAAACTGTTTTTT	CASSVEGTGYEKLFF